This T cell receptor beta chain was found in a study of radiotherapy plus CTLA-4 blockade in lung cancer. Measured with immunoSEQ multiplex PCR; TCRdb has only the in-frame clones, and not every one. The data hold tens of thousands of clones, with around 74% observed a single time. The germline gives CDR1 MDHEN, CDR2 SYDVKM. The CDR3 is 14 amino acids. V was pared by 9 bases and J by 6 bases, with 15 bases between. The sequencing used peripheral blood, collected from a patient treated with radiotherapy plus ipilimumab. The sequence was obtained from a human donor with non-small cell lung cancer whose response to radiotherapy plus ipilimumab could not be evaluated. This chain joins TRBV28 and TRBJ1-6; unclear D gene. The CDR3 region has the DNA TGTGCCAGTAAGTTCCACGAGGGTAATTCACCCCTCCACTTT. Protein product: CASKFHEGNSPLHF.